The clone carrying this T cell receptor beta chain was detected many times. The sample belongs to a study of Graves' ophthalmopathy and Graves' hyperthyroidism. CDR3 regions of TCR beta were amplified from RNA transcripts. HTBI primers primed a first-round RT-PCR, and a second-round multiplex PCR followed. TCRdb itself ran the multiplex PCR reads through MiXCR, one entry per CDR3 protein. The table records about 390,000 distinct CDR3 sequences, about a sixth of them present only once. The clonotype was recovered from an adult woman with stable Graves' hyperthyroidism. The sample was peripheral blood.

The CDR3 DNA reads TGTGCCAGCAGCTTGGTCAGCCTATCCGTAGGCGAGCAGTACTTC. It encodes CASSLVSLSVGEQYF. This chain uses TRBV7-6 with TRBJ2-7, with unresolved D. In germline, CDR1 is SGHVS, CDR2 FNYEAQ. The CDR3 is 15 amino acids. V lost 3 bases, J lost 6 bases, and 18 bases lay in between.